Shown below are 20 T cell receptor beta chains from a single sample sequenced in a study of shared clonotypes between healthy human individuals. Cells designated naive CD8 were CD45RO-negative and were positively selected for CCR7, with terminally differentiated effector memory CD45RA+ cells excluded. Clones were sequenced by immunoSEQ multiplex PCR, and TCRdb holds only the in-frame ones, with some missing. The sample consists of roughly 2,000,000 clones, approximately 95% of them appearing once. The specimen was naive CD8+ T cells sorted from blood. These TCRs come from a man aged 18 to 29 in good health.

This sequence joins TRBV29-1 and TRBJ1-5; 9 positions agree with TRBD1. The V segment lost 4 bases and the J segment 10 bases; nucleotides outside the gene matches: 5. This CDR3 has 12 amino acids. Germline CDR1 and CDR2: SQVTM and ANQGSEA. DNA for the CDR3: TGCAGCGTTGCACCCACAGGGGGCCCCCAGCATTTT. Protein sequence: CSVAPTGGPQHF. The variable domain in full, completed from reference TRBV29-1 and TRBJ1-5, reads SAVISQKPSRDICQRGTSLTIQCQVDSQVTMMFWYRQQPGQSLTLIATANQGSEATYESGFVIDKFPISRPNLTFSTLTVSNMSPEDSSIYLCSVAPTGGPQHFGDGTRLSIL.

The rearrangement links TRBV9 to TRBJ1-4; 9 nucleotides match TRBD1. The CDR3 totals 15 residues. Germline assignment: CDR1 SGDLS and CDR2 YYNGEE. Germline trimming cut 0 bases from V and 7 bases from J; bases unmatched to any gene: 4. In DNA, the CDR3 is TGTGCCAGCAGCGTAGGGACAGGGGAAGTTGAAAAACTGTTTTTT. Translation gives CASSVGTGEVEKLFF.

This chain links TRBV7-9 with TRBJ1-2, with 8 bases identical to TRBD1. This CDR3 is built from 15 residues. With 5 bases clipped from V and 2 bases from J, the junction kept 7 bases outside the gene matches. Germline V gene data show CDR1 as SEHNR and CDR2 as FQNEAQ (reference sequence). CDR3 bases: TGTGCCAGCAGCCCGCGGACAGGGAGAAACTATGGCTACACCTTC. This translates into CASSPRTGRNYGYTF.

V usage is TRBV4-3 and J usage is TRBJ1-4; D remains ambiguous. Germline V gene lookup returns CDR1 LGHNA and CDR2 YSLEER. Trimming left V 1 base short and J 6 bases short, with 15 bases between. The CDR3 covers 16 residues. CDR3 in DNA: TGCGCCAGCAGCCAAGGATATGGGTTACTCGATGAAAAACTGTTTTTT. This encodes CASSQGYGLLDEKLFF.

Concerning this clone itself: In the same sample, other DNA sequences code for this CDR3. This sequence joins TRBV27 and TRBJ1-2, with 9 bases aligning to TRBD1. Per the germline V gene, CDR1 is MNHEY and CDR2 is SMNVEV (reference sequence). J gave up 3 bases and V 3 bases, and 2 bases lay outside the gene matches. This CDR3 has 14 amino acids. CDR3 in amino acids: CASSLGQGYYGYTF. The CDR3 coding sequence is TGTGCCAGCAGTTTGGGACAGGGATACTATGGCTACACCTTC.

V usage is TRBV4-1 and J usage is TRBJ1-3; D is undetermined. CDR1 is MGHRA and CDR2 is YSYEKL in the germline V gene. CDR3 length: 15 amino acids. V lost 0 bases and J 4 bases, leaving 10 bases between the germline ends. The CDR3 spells CASSQDPPGGNTIYF. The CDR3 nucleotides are TGCGCCAGCAGCCAAGATCCCCCAGGCGGAAACACCATATATTTT.

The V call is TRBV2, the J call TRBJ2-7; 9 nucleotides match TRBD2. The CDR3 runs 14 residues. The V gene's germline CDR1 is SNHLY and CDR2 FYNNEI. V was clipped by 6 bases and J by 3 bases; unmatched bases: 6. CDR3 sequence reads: CASRGGLALYEQYF. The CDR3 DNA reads TGTGCCAGCAGGGGGGGACTAGCTCTCTACGAGCAGTACTTC.

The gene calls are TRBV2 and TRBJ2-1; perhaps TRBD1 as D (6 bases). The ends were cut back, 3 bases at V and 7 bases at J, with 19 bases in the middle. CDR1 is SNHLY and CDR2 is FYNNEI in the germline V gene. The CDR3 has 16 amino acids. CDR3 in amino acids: CASSESIGTILNEQFF. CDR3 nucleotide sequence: TGTGCCAGCAGTGAGTCGATCGGGACAATTTTGAATGAGCAGTTCTTC.

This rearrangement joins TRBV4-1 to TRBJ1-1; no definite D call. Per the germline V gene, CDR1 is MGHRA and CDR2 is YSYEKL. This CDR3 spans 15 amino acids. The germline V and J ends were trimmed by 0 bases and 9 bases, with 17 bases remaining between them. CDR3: CASSQDPQPGGQAFF. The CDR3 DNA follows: TGCGCCAGCAGCCAAGACCCGCAGCCAGGAGGACAAGCTTTCTTT.

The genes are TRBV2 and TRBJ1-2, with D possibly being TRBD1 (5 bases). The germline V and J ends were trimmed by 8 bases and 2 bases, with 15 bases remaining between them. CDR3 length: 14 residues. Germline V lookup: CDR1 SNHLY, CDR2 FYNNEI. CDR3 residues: CASSRAGPNYGYTF. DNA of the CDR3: TGTGCCAGCTCCAGGGCCGGGCCAAACTATGGCTACACCTTC.

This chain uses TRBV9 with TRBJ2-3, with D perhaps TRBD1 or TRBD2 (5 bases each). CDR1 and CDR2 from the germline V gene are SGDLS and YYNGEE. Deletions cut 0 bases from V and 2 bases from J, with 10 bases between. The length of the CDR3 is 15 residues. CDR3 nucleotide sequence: TGTGCCAGCAGCGTAGCGAGGGGAGCCACAGATACGCAGTATTTT. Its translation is CASSVARGATDTQYF.

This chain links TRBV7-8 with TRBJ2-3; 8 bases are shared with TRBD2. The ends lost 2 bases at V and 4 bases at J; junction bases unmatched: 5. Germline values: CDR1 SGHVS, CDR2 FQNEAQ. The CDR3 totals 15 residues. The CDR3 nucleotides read TGTGCCAGCAGCTTACTCGGGGGGGGCGCAGATACGCAGTATTTT. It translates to CASSLLGGGADTQYF.

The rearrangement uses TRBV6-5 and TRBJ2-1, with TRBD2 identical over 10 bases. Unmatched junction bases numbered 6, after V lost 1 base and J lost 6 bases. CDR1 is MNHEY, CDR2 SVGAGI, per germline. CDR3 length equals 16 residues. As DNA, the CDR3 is TGTGCCAGCAGTTACTACTCTAGCGGGAGTTTCAATGAGCAGTTCTTC. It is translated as CASSYYSSGSFNEQFF.

As DNA, the CDR3 is TGTGCCAGCAGCGTCGGGACTTCACGGGGGGACCCCCACTATTCACCCCTCCACTTT. This translates into CASSVGTSRGDPHYSPLHF. The chain links TRBV5-6 to TRBJ1-6, with a possible D match to TRBD1 (5 bases). Trimming cost V 4 bases and J 8 bases, with 28 bases left between them. This CDR3 spans 19 amino acids. The germline CDR1 and CDR2 sequences are SGHDT and YYEEEE.

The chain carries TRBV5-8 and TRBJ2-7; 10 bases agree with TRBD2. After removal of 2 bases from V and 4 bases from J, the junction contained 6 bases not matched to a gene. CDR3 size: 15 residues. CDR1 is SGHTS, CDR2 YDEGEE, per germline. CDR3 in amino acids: CASSLSAGGWYEQYF. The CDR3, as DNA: TGTGCCAGCAGCTTATCAGCGGGGGGGTGGTACGAGCAGTACTTC.

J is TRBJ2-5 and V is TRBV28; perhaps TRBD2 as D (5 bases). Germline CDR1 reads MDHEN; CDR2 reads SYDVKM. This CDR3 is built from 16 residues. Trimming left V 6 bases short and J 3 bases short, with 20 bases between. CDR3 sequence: CASRGSDWGVEETQYF. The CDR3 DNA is TGTGCCAGCAGGGGATCCGACTGGGGAGTTGAAGAGACCCAGTACTTC.

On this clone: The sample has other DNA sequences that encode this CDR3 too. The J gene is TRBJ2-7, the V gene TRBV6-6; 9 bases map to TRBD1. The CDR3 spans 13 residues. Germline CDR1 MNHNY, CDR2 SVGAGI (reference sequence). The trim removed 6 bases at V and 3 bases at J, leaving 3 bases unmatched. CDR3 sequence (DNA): TGTGCCAGCAGCCCGGACAGGGGCTACGAGCAGTACTTC. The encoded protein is CASSPDRGYEQYF.

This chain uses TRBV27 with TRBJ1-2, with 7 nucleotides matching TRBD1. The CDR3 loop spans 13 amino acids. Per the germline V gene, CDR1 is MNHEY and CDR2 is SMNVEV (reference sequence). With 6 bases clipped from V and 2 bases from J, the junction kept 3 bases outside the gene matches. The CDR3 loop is CASSETGNYGYTF. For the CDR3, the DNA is TGTGCCAGCAGCGAGACAGGGAACTATGGCTACACCTTC.

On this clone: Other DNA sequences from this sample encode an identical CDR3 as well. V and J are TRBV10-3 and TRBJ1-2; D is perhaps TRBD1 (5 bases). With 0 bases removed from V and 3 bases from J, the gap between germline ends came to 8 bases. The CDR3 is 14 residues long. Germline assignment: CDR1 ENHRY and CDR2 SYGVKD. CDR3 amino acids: CAISESGRDYGYTF. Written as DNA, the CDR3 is TGTGCCATCAGTGAGTCGGGCAGGGACTATGGCTACACCTTC.

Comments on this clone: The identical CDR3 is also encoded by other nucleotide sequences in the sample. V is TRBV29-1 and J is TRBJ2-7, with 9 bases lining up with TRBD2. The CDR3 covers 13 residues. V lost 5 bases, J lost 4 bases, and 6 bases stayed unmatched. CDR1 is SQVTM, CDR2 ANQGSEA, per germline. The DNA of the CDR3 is TGCAGCGTTCTGGGCGGGGGGGATTACGAGCAGTACTTC. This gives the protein CSVLGGGDYEQYF.